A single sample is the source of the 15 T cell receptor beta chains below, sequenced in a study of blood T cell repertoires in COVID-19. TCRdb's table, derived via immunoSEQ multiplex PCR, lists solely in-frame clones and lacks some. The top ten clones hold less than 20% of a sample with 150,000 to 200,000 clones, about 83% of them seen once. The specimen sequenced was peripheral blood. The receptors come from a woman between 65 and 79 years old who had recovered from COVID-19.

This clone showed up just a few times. The CDR3 is CASSRNDRVGDTGELFF. The CDR3, as DNA: TGTGCCAGCAGCCGAAACGACAGGGTAGGAGACACCGGGGAGCTGTTTTTT. This rearrangement joins TRBV4-2 to TRBJ2-2; 7 bases line up with TRBD1. This CDR3 is 17 amino acids long. The germline gives CDR1 LGHNA, CDR2 YNFKEQ. V shed 4 bases and J 3 bases; nucleotides not matched to a gene: 11.

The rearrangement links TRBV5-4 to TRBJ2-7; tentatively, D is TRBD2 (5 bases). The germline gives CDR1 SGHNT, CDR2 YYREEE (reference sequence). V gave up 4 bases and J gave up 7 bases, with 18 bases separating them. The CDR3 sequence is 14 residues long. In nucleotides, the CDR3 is TGTGCCAGCAGCCCCCGGGATGCAAATCGGGAGCAGTACTTC. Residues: CASSPRDANREQYF.

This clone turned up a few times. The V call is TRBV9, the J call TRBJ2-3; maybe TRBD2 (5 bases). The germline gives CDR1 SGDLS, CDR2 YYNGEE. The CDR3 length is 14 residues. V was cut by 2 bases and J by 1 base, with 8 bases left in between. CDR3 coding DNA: TGTGCCAGCAGCGTGGGTAGCGGCACAGATACGCAGTATTTT. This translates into CASSVGSGTDTQYF.

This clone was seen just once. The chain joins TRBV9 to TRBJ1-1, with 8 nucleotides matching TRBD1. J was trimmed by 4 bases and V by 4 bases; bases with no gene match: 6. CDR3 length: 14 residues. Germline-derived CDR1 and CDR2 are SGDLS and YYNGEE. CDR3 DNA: TGTGCCAGCAGCCCACCACAGGGGGGCACTGAAGCTTTCTTT. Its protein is CASSPPQGGTEAFF.

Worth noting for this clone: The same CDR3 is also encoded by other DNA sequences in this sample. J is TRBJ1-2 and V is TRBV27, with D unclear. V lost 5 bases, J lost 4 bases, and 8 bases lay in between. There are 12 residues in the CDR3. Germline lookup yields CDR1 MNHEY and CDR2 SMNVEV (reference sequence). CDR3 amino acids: CASSPRGYGYTF. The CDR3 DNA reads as TGTGCCAGCAGTCCACGGGGCTATGGCTACACCTTC.

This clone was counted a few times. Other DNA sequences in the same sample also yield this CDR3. CDR3: CASSLSGVNTEAFF. The CDR3 region has the DNA TGTGCCAGCAGCTTGTCAGGGGTTAACACTGAAGCTTTCTTT. The rearrangement links TRBV7-3 to TRBJ1-1, with D perhaps matching TRBD1 (6 bases). CDR3 length: 14 amino acids. Germline values: CDR1 SGHTA, CDR2 FQGTGA. Trimming shortened V by 3 bases and J by 2 bases, and 10 bases separated the two germline ends.

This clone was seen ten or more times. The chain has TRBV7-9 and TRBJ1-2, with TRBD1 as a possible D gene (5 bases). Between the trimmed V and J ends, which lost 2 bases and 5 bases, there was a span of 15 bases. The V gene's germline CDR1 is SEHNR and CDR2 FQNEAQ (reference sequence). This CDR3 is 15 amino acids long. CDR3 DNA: TGTGCCAGCAGCTTACGGAGGGGCTCCCTTTATGGCTACACCTTC. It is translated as CASSLRRGSLYGYTF.

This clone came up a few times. CDR3 loop: CATSDSQTGGGEQYF. In DNA, the CDR3 is TGTGCCACCAGTGATTCCCAAACGGGGGGTGGTGAGCAGTACTTC. This chain links TRBV24-1 with TRBJ2-7; TRBD2 matches at 7 bases. The CDR3 runs to 15 residues. Germline V CDR1 and CDR2: KGHDR, SFDVKD. The J segment lost 7 bases and the V segment lost 2 bases, leaving 10 bases of the junction unmatched.

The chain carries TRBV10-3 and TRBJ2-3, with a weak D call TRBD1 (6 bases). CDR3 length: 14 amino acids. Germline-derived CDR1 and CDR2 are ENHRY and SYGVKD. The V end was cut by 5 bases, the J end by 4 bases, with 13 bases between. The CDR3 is CAISPGAPADTQYF. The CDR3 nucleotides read TGTGCCATCAGTCCAGGGGCACCGGCAGATACGCAGTATTTT.

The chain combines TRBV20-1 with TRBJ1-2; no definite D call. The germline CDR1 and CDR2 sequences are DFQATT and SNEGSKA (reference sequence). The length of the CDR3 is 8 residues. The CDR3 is CTPQGYTF. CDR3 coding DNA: TGCACCCCCCAGGGCTACACCTTC.

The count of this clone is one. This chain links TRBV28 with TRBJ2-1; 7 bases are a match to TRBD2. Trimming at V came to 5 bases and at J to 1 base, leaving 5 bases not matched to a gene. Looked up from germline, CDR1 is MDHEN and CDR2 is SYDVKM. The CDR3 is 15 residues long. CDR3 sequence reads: CASSGASGSYNEQFF. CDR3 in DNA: TGTGCCAGCAGTGGGGCTAGCGGATCCTACAATGAGCAGTTCTTC.

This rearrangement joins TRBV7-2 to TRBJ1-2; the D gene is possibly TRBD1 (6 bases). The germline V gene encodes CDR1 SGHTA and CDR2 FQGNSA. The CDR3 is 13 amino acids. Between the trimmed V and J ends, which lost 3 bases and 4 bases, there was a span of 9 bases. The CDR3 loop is CASSLAGAYGYTF. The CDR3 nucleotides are TGTGCCAGCAGCTTGGCAGGGGCCTATGGCTACACCTTC.

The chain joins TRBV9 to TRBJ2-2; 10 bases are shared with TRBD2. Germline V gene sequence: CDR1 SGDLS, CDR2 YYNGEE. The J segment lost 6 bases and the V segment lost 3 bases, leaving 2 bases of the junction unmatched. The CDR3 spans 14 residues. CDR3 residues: CASSATSGSGELFF. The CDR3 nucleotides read TGTGCCAGCAGCGCGACTAGCGGGTCCGGGGAGCTGTTTTTT.

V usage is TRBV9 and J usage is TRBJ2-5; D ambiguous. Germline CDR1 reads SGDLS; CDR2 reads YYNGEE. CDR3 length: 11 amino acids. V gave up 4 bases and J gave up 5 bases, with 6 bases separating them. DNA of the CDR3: TGTGCCAGCAGCTCCCGGGAGACCCAGTACTTC. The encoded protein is CASSSRETQYF.

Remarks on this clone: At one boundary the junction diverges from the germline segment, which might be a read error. CDR3 sequence: CASSVGASGGGVGF. The CDR3 nucleotides read TGTGCCAGCAGCGTAGGAGCTAGCGGGGGTGGTGTTGGCTTC. The chain employs TRBV9 and TRBJ2-7; 10 bases line up with TRBD2. The CDR3 is made up of 14 amino acids. Germline CDR1 and CDR2: SGDLS and YYNGEE.